This TCR beta chain was sequenced in a study of blood T cells in healthy people across ages. Study-wide results and caveats: Roughly linearly, TCR beta diversity per million T cells fell as age increased.

With 0 bases removed from V and 9 bases from J, the gap between germline ends came to 6 bases. The CDR3 has 12 residues. Germline V CDR1 and CDR2: MNHEY, SMNVEV (reference sequence). Primed by a sample-barcoded 5' primer and a J-beta primer mix, a second PCR proceeded for about 6 to 11 cycles. Every single cDNA molecule received a tag from a template-switch adaptor with 12 random nucleotides. TCRdb re-derived calls from the 5' RACE reads in MiXCR, one entry per CDR3 protein. The sample carries about 1.5 million distinct CDR3 sequences, approximately 43% recorded once. Comments on this clonotype: The target antigen is unknown.

The sequence came from a woman aged 18-29 years in good health. J is TRBJ2-1 and V is TRBV27; D remains unclear. Sequencing input: blood. This chain's CDR3 is CASSLSGVEQFF. The CDR3 bases are TGTGCCAGCAGTTTATCAGGTGTTGAGCAGTTCTTC.